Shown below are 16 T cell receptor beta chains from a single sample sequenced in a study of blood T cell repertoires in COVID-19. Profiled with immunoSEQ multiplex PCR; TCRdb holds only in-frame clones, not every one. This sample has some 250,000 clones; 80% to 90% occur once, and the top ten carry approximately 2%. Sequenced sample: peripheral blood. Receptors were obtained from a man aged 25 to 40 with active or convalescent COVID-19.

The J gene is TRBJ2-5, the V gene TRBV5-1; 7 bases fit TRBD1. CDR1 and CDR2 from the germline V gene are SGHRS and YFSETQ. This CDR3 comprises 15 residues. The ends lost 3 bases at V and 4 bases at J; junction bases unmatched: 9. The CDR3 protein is CASSSRTGGGETQYF. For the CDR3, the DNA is TGCGCCAGCAGCTCTAGGACAGGTGGCGGAGAGACCCAGTACTTC. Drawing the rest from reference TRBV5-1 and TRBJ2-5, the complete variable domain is KAGVTQTPRYLIKTRGQQVTLSCSPISGHRSVSWYQQTPGQGLQFLFEYFSETQRNKGNFPGRFSGRQFSNSRSEMNVSTLELGDSALYLCASSSRTGGGETQYFGPGTRLLVL.

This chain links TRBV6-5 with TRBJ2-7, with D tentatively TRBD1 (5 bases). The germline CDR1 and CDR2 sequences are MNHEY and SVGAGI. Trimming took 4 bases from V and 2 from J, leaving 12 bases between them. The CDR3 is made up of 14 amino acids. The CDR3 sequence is CASSSNRPPYEQYF. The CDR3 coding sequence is TGTGCCAGCAGTTCGAACAGGCCGCCCTACGAGCAGTACTTC.

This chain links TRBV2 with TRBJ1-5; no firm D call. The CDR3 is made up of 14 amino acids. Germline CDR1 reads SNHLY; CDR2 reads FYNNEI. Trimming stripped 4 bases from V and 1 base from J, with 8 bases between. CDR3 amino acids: CASSATRSNQPQHF. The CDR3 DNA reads TGTGCCAGCAGTGCTACGAGGAGCAATCAGCCCCAGCATTTT.

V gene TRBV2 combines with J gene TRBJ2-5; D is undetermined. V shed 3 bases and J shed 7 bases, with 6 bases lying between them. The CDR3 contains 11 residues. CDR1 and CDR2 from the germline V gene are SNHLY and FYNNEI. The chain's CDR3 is CASSDTGTQYF. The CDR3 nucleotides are TGTGCCAGCAGTGACACCGGGACCCAGTACTTC.

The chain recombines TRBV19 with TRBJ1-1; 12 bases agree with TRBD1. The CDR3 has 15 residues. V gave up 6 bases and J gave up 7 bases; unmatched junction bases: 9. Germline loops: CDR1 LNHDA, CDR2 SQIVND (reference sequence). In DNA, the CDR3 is TGTGCCAGTAGATCCCCCGGGACAGGGGGCGTTGAAGCTTTCTTT. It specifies CASRSPGTGGVEAFF.

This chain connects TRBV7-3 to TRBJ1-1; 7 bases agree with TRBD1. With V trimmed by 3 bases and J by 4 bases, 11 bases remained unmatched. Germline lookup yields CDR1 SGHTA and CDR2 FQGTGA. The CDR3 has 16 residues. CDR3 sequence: CASSLGQPSSGTEAFF. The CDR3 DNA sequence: TGTGCCAGCAGCTTGGGACAGCCCTCAAGCGGCACTGAAGCTTTCTTT. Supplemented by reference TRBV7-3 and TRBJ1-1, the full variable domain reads GAGVSQTPSNKVTEKGKYVELRCDPISGHTALYWYRQSLGQGPEFLIYFQGTGAADDSGLPNDRFFAVRPEGSVSTLKIQRTERGDSAVYLCASSLGQPSSGTEAFFGQGTRLTVV.

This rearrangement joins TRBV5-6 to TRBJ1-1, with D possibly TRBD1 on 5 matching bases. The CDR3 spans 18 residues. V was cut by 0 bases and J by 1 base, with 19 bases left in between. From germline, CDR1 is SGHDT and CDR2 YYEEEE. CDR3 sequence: CASSLVSPGMQGNTEAFF. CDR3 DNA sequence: TGTGCCAGCAGCTTGGTTTCCCCCGGAATGCAGGGGAACACTGAAGCTTTCTTT.

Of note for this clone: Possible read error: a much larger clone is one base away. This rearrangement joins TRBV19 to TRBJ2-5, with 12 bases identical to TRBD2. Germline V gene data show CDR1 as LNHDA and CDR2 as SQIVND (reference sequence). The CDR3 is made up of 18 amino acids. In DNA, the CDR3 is TGTGCCTGTAGTATCCGGGGACTAGCGGGCGGGCGGGGGGAGACCCAGTACTTC. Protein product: CACSIRGLAGGRGETQYF.

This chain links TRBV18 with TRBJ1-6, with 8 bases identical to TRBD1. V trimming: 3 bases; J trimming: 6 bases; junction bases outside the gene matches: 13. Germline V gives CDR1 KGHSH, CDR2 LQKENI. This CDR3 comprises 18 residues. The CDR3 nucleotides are TGTGCCAGCTCACCCCTCCCAGGGGGCCGGAGGTCTAATTCACCCCTCCACTTT. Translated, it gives CASSPLPGGRRSNSPLHF.

CDR3: CAWEAGQGNEKLFF. In nucleotides, the CDR3 is TGTGCCTGGGAAGCGGGACAGGGAAATGAAAAACTGTTTTTT. The genes are TRBV30 and TRBJ1-4, with 9 bases fitting TRBD1. This CDR3 has 14 residues. The J segment lost 5 bases and the V segment lost 5 bases, leaving 6 bases of the junction unmatched. Germline CDR1 GTSNPN, CDR2 SVGIG (reference sequence).

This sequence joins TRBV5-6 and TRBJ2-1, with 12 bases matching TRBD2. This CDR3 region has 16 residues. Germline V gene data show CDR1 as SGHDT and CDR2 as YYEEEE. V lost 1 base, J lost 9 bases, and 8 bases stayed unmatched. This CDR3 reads CASSLFTSGGQGEQFF. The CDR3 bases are TGTGCCAGCAGCTTGTTTACTAGCGGGGGGCAGGGTGAGCAGTTCTTC.

The CDR3 sequence is CASSPCDTGELFF. The CDR3, as DNA: TGTGCCAGCAGCCCCTGCGACACCGGGGAGCTGTTTTTT. This chain uses TRBV3-1 (or the pseudogene TRBV3-2) with TRBJ2-2; D call uncertain. Germline V lookup: CDR1 LGHDT, CDR2 YNNKEL (reference sequence). There are 13 residues in the CDR3. V was cut by 4 bases and J by 3 bases, with 6 bases left in between.

The CDR3 region has the DNA TGTGCCAGCGGACCGACAGGTCGCTACGAGCAGTACTTC. Its translation: CASGPTGRYEQYF. The chain is built from TRBV25-1 and TRBJ2-7, with D perhaps matching TRBD1 (6 bases). The V gene's germline CDR1 is MGHDK and CDR2 SYGVNS. This CDR3 comprises 13 residues. The V end was cut by 8 bases, the J end by 3 bases, with 14 bases between.

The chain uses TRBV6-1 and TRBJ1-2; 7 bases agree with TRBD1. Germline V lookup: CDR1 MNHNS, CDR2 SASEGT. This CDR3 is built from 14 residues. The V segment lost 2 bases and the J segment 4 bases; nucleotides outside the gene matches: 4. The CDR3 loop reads CASSELGQRYGYTF. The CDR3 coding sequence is TGTGCCAGCAGTGAACTGGGACAGCGCTATGGCTACACCTTC.

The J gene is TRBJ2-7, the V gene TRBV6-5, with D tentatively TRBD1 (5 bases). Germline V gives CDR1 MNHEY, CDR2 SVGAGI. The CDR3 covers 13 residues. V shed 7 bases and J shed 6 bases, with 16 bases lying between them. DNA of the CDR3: TGTGCCAGCACAAGATCCCAGGGCCGCGAGCAGTACTTC. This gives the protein CASTRSQGREQYF.

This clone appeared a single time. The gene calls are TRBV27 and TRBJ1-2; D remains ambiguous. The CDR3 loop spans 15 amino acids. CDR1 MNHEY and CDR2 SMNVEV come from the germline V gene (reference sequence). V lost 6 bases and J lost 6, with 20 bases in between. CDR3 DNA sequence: TGTGCCAGCAGGAAGACTACAGATCGTTTGGATGGCTACACCTTC. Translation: CASRKTTDRLDGYTF.